What follows are 15 T cell receptor beta chains derived from one specimen sequenced in a study of T cell responses to AZD1222 COVID-19 vaccine. TCRdb's copy holds only in-frame clones and misses some; the assay was immunoSEQ multiplex PCR. The sample records over 40,000 clones, about 88% being singletons. Source: peripheral blood, taken on day 0 of AZD1222 vaccination. The receptors shown here come from an adult in good health.

This clone was counted only a few times. The V gene is TRBV14, the J gene TRBJ1-2; TRBD1 agrees at 9 bases. CDR3 length: 15 residues. Per germline, CDR1 SGHDN and CDR2 FVKESK. V shed 4 bases and J 5 bases; nucleotides not matched to a gene: 8. The CDR3, as DNA: TGTGCCAGCAGCCGAGCCGGGACAGGGAGTTATGGCTACACCTTC. It specifies CASSRAGTGSYGYTF.

Here the CDR3 DNA reads TGTGCCAGCAGCTTAGGGGGACAGATGGGCTACACCTTC. Amino acids: CASSLGGQMGYTF. This chain connects TRBV25-1 to TRBJ1-2; 7 bases are shared with TRBD1. Germline assignment: CDR1 MGHDK and CDR2 SYGVNS. The CDR3 is 13 amino acids. Trimming cost V 6 bases and J 8 bases; bases outside gene matches: 9.

The V and J genes are TRBV28 and TRBJ2-7, with unresolved D. Trimming stripped 5 bases from V and 7 bases from J, with 12 bases between. The CDR3 consists of 12 residues. From germline, CDR1 is MDHEN and CDR2 SYDVKM. Here the CDR3 reads CASSTELGEQYF. The CDR3, as DNA: TGTGCCAGCAGTACAGAGCTAGGAGAGCAGTACTTC.

The chain joins TRBV7-2 to TRBJ2-1, with no clear D. Trimming pared 5 bases from V and 3 bases from J, leaving 11 bases between. The CDR3 spans 14 residues. Per the germline V gene, CDR1 is SGHTA and CDR2 is FQGNSA. In DNA, the CDR3 is TGTGCCAGCAGCGCGTACTACCTCTACAATGAGCAGTTCTTC. Its protein is CASSAYYLYNEQFF. Looking up the rest from reference TRBV7-2 and TRBJ2-1 gives the full variable domain: GAGVSQSPSNKVTEKGKDVELRCDPISGHTALYWYRQSLGQGLEFLIYFQGNSAPDKSGLPSDRFSAERTGGSVSTLTIQRTQQEDSAVYLCASSAYYLYNEQFFGPGTRLTVL.

The chain is built from TRBV6-5 and TRBJ2-3; tentatively, D is TRBD2 (5 bases). The CDR3 sequence is 13 residues long. V was clipped by 6 bases and J by 0 bases, with 7 bases between them. Germline V gene sequence: CDR1 MNHEY, CDR2 SVGAGI. CDR3 sequence reads: CASRRGSTDTQYF. In DNA form, the CDR3 reads TGTGCCAGCAGACGCGGGAGCACAGATACGCAGTATTTT.

The chain recombines TRBV3-1 (or the pseudogene TRBV3-2) with TRBJ1-6; 8 positions match TRBD1. The J segment lost 6 bases and the V segment lost 5 bases, leaving 3 bases of the junction unmatched. Germline V gene data show CDR1 as LGHDT and CDR2 as YNNKEL (reference sequence). The CDR3 sequence is 14 residues long. CDR3 nucleotides: TGTGCCAGCAGCTCGGACAGGGTTAATTCACCCCTCCACTTT. This sequence encodes CASSSDRVNSPLHF.

The chain has TRBV6-5 and TRBJ1-6; maybe TRBD1 (5 bases). Trimming removed 0 bases from V and 5 bases from J, with 11 bases in between. The CDR3 is 16 residues long. Germline CDR1 MNHEY, CDR2 SVGAGI. The DNA for the CDR3 is TGTGCCAGCAGTTACTCTGGCAGGGCGCATAATTCACCCCTCCACTTT. Protein sequence: CASSYSGRAHNSPLHF.

This clone has just one count. The chain carries TRBV9 and TRBJ1-3, with D tentatively TRBD1 (6 bases). The length of the CDR3 is 16 residues. CDR1 is SGDLS, CDR2 YYNGEE, per germline. V shed 0 bases and J shed 0 bases, with 10 bases lying between them. The CDR3 loop reads CASSVGGGDSGNTIYF. CDR3 sequence (DNA): TGTGCCAGCAGCGTAGGAGGGGGAGACTCTGGAAACACCATATATTTT.

The V and J genes are TRBV28 and TRBJ1-2; D gene uncertain. V was pared by 3 bases and J by 4 bases, with 9 bases between. This CDR3 is built from 13 residues. Germline V gene sequence: CDR1 MDHEN, CDR2 SYDVKM. CDR3 DNA: TGTGCCAGCAGTTTTTACAGCATCTATGGCTACACCTTC. As protein: CASSFYSIYGYTF.

V and J are TRBV5-4 and TRBJ2-7, with TRBD1 matching over 8 bases. The junction had 12 bases not matched to a gene; V was cut back by 4 bases and J by 6 bases. The germline CDR1 and CDR2 sequences are SGHNT and YYREEE (reference sequence). The CDR3 length is 15 residues. The CDR3 loop is CASSLKNRGSREQYF. In nucleotides, the CDR3 is TGTGCCAGCAGCCTGAAGAACAGGGGGTCGCGCGAGCAGTACTTC.

This chain joins TRBV9 and TRBJ1-6; D might be TRBD1 (5 bases). V was clipped by 4 bases and J by 9 bases, with 17 bases between them. This CDR3 has 15 residues. Per germline, CDR1 SGDLS and CDR2 YYNGEE. CDR3 amino acids: CASSPRGTEGSPLHF. DNA for the CDR3: TGTGCCAGCAGCCCCCGGGGGACTGAGGGTTCACCCCTCCACTTT.

The genes are TRBV9 and TRBJ2-1, with D perhaps TRBD1 (5 bases). The germline V gene has CDR1 SGDLS and CDR2 YYNGEE. This CDR3 has 16 amino acids. The germline V and J ends were trimmed by 4 bases and 0 bases, with 14 bases remaining between them. The CDR3 spells CASSPSGSSSYNEQFF. The CDR3 DNA reads as TGTGCCAGCAGCCCTTCAGGGTCTAGCTCCTACAATGAGCAGTTCTTC.

V gene TRBV7-2 combines with J gene TRBJ2-1; D not resolved. Trimming took 2 bases from V and 10 from J, leaving 15 bases between them. The CDR3 contains 14 residues. The germline V gene has CDR1 SGHTA and CDR2 FQGNSA. The CDR3 is CASSLKGIEPEQFF. CDR3 DNA: TGTGCCAGCAGCTTAAAGGGCATAGAACCAGAGCAGTTCTTC.

This chain connects TRBV4-1 to TRBJ1-6; no reliable D call. The CDR3 runs 17 residues. Trimming took off 1 base at V and 0 bases at J, with 10 bases between the two ends. Germline assignment: CDR1 MGHRA and CDR2 YSYEKL. The CDR3: CASSQGVRSSYNSPLHF. The CDR3 coding sequence is TGCGCCAGCAGCCAAGGAGTTAGGAGCTCCTATAATTCACCCCTCCACTTT.

The V gene is TRBV12-3 or TRBV12-4, the J gene TRBJ2-1, with D tentatively TRBD2 (5 bases). The CDR3 length is 12 residues. V dropped 6 bases and J dropped 8 bases, with 11 bases sitting between them. CDR3 DNA: TGTGCCAGCAGCGACGGGGTCGATGAGCAGTTCTTC. The encoded protein is CASSDGVDEQFF.